These T cell receptor beta chains were read from a single sample in a study of blood T cell repertoires in COVID-19. Libraries were prepared by immunoSEQ multiplex PCR; TCRdb keeps only in-frame clonotypes and omits some of them. The table has 250,000 or so clones, about 87% seen once. The sequenced sample consisted of PBMCs or T cells enriched from blood (not recorded which). All receptors come from a woman aged 40 to 50 who had been exposed to COVID-19. The CDR3 runs from the conserved cysteine through the conserved F or W. A D gene is named only where the DNA matches it firmly. Rows give clone size only sometimes, using once, few, many, or a class for an expanded clone.

V gene	D gene	clone size	J gene	CDR3 DNA	CDR3 protein
TRBV2	TRBD1	.	TRBJ1-2	TGTGCCAGCAGTGAGAGCAAGGGGGCTGGGGGCTACACCTTC	CASSESKGAGGYTF
TRBV24-1	.	.	TRBJ2-2	TGTGCCACCAGTGAACACAACAGGGGAGGCGGGGAGCTGTTTTTT	CATSEHNRGGGELFF
TRBV7-3	TRBD2	.	TRBJ2-1	TGTGCCAGCAGCTTAGCGGGAGGGACCTACAATGAGCAGTTCTTC	CASSLAGGTYNEQFF
TRBV7-9	TRBD2	.	TRBJ2-1	TGTGCCAGCAGCTTGCCGTTAGCGGGGGGGTTATACAATGAGCAGTTCTTC	CASSLPLAGGLYNEQFF
TRBV2	.	.	TRBJ2-1	TGTGCCAGCAGTGAAGATCTCAGTGTCGATGAGCAGTTCTTC	CASSEDLSVDEQFF
TRBV4-3	TRBD1	once	TRBJ1-2	TGCGCCAGCAGCCAAGACCGTGCGGGACAGGGAGGCTACACCTTC	CASSQDRAGQGGYTF
TRBV14	.	once	TRBJ1-2	TGTGCCAGCAGCCAAGCGCTTGGGACAACCTATGGCTACACCTTC	CASSQALGTTYGYTF
TRBV7-2	TRBD1	.	TRBJ2-1	TGTGCCAGCAGCATAACAGGGGGCCCCCTCCCTGAGCAGTTCTTC	CASSITGGPLPEQFF
TRBV6-5	.	.	TRBJ2-5	TGTGCCAGCAGTTTCCGGGGGGCGGACGGAGACCAGTACTTC	CASSFRGADGDQYF
TRBV7-9	.	.	TRBJ1-1	TGTGCCAGCAGCTTAGGTGGGAGCCTCAACACTGAAGCTTTCTTT	CASSLGGSLNTEAFF
TRBV19	TRBD2	.	TRBJ2-5	TGTGCCACCCGGCCCGTAATAGCGGGAGGGGAACAAGAGACCCAGTACTTC	CATRPVIAGGEQETQYF
TRBV28	.	.	TRBJ2-6	TGTGCCAGCAGTTTATTGGGCAGGGCTGGGGCCAACGTCCTGACTTTC	CASSLLGRAGANVLTF
TRBV19	TRBD1	once	TRBJ1-2	TGTGCCAGTAGTAGCCCTGAGGGGGACAGGGCGGGTGGCTACACCTTC	CASSSPEGDRAGGYTF
TRBV4-1	TRBD1	.	TRBJ1-1	TGCGCCAGCAGTTCCAAGTCCGGGACAGGGGGCTCGAACACTGAAGCTTTCTTT	CASSSKSGTGGSNTEAFF
TRBV10-3	TRBD1	few	TRBJ2-7	TGTGCCATCAGTGAACCCGGGACAGGGATTGCCTACGAGCAGTACTTC	CAISEPGTGIAYEQYF
TRBV7-2	TRBD2	few	TRBJ2-7	TGTGCCAGCAGCTTGGGACTAGCGAACGAGCAGTACTTC	CASSLGLANEQYF
TRBV2	.	.	TRBJ1-2	TGTGCCAGCAGTCAACAGGGTACTAACTATGGCTACACCTTC	CASSQQGTNYGYTF
TRBV4-2	.	.	TRBJ2-1	TGTGCCAGCAGCCAAGACGCGGGATCACCGTTCTTC	CASSQDAGSPFF
TRBV28	TRBD1	few	TRBJ1-6	TGTGCCAGCAGTCAGGGACAGATCTATAATTCACCCCTCCACTTT	CASSQGQIYNSPLHF
TRBV28	TRBD1	once	TRBJ1-4	TGTGCCAGCAGTTTGACAGGGGGCGCGGCAAAACTGTTTTTT	CASSLTGGAAKLFF
TRBV27	TRBD2	.	TRBJ2-1	TGTGCCAGCAGGGGGAGACTAGCGGGGACCTACAATGAGCAGTTCTTC	CASRGRLAGTYNEQFF
TRBV5-1	.	.	TRBJ1-2	TGCGCCAGCAGCTTGGCCGGACAGAGGAACTATGGCTACACCTTC	CASSLAGQRNYGYTF
TRBV4-3	.	.	TRBJ1-4	TGCGCCAGCAGCCAAGAGATAGCGGGGGCGACTAATGAAAAACTGTTTTTT	CASSQEIAGATNEKLFF
TRBV7-8	TRBD1	.	TRBJ2-5	TGTGCCAGCAGCATAAGGACAGGGGCACTGCAAGAGACCCAGTACTTC	CASSIRTGALQETQYF
TRBV28	.	.	TRBJ1-6	TGTGCCAGCAGTTTACGGGAGGGCGCAAGCTCCTATAATTCACCCCTCCACTTT	CASSLREGASSYNSPLHF
TRBV14	TRBD2	.	TRBJ2-5	TGTGCCAGCAGCTGGACTAGCGGAGAGACCCAGTACTTC	CASSWTSGETQYF
TRBV7-2	.	.	TRBJ1-1	TGTGCCAGCAGCTTCGCGACACCTAACACTGAAGCTTTCTTT	CASSFATPNTEAFF
TRBV28	.	.	TRBJ1-1	TGTGCCAGCAGTCCTGACCTAGCGGGAACCCCTGAAGCTTTCTTT	CASSPDLAGTPEAFF
TRBV12-3/TRBV12-4	.	.	TRBJ2-7	TGTGCCAGCAGCTATTGGGGCGACGAGCAGTACTTC	CASSYWGDEQYF
TRBV27	TRBD1	.	TRBJ2-7	TGTGCCAGCACCAGCCCTGGACAGGGTTCCTACGAGCAGTACTTC	CASTSPGQGSYEQYF
TRBV28	TRBD1	.	TRBJ1-5	TGTGCCAACGGATGGGACAGAGATAGCAATCAGCCCCAGCATTTT	CANGWDRDSNQPQHF
TRBV28	.	.	TRBJ1-1	TGTGCCAGCAGTTGGTCGGGGAAGGCGAACACTGAAGCTTTCTTT	CASSWSGKANTEAFF
TRBV29-1	.	.	TRBJ2-3	TGCAGCGTTTCGGGACTCCAAATTCTCACAGATACGCAGTATTTT	CSVSGLQILTDTQYF
TRBV4-1	TRBD2	.	TRBJ2-1	TGCGCCAGCAGCCAAGTCTACGGACTAGCGGGGGGCCATGAGCAGTTCTTC	CASSQVYGLAGGHEQFF
TRBV21-1	.	.	TRBJ2-6	TGTGCCAGCAGCAGACCTGGACAGGCCCTGGAGGGGGCCAACGTCCTGACTTTC	CASSRPGQALEGANVLTF
TRBV7-6	TRBD2	.	TRBJ2-1	TGTGCCAGCAGCTTAGGTACTAGCGGGAGGGCCTCCTACAATGAGCAGTTCTTC	CASSLGTSGRASYNEQFF
TRBV5-4	.	many	TRBJ1-6	TGTGCCAGCAGCGCCATTATAGGATCCAAAACGGCCCCGGGACCCCTCCACTTT	CASSAIIGSKTAPGPLHF
TRBV12-5	.	.	TRBJ1-2	TGTGCTAGTGGTTTGGTCAGAAACTATGGCTACACCTTC	CASGLVRNYGYTF
TRBV6-5	TRBD1	.	TRBJ1-1	TGTGCCAGCAGGCGACAGGGGACGGGCACTGAAGCTTTCTTT	CASRRQGTGTEAFF
TRBV2	TRBD1	once	TRBJ2-5	TGTGCCAGTGTACCTCGACAGGGGCGCCAAGAGACCCAGTACTTC	CASVPRQGRQETQYF
TRBV4-2	.	.	TRBJ2-7	TGTGCCAGCAGCCAGGCCAGGGGCTACGAGCAGTACTTC	CASSQARGYEQYF
TRBV27	TRBD1	.	TRBJ1-1	TGTGCCAGCAGTTATACAGGGGGGGACACTGAAGCTTTCTTT	CASSYTGGDTEAFF
TRBV15	TRBD2	.	TRBJ2-1	TGTGCCACCACCACCGGGGGGTCTAACAATGAGCAGTTCTTC	CATTTGGSNNEQFF
TRBV10-3	.	.	TRBJ1-1	TGTGCCTCCAATCGGGGGAACACTGAAGCTTTCTTT	CASNRGNTEAFF
TRBV12-3/TRBV12-4	.	.	TRBJ1-2	TGTGCCAGCACCCAATGGGGAGGAGGCTACACCTTC	CASTQWGGGYTF
TRBV7-9	.	.	TRBJ1-1	TGTGCCAGCAGCTTAGCCGAGCTTCCCACTGAAGCTTTCTTT	CASSLAELPTEAFF
TRBV27	TRBD2	.	TRBJ2-1	TGTGCCAGCAGGGGGGGTACAGCGGGAGGCTCCTACAATGAGCAGTTCTTC	CASRGGTAGGSYNEQFF
TRBV6-2/TRBV6-3	TRBD1	once	TRBJ1-5	TGTGCCAGCAGCGGACAGGGAACAATTCAGCCCCAGCATTTT	CASSGQGTIQPQHF
TRBV5-1	TRBD1	.	TRBJ2-7	TGCGCCAGCAGCTCTGGGGACAGGCCCTACGAGCAGTACTTC	CASSSGDRPYEQYF
TRBV29-1	.	.	TRBJ1-4	TGCAGCGCTTTGGGACACAGCAATGAAAAACTGTTTTTT	CSALGHSNEKLFF
TRBV9	TRBD1	few	TRBJ1-6	TGTGCCAGCAGCGCGGGACAGACTAATTCACCCCTCCACTTT	CASSAGQTNSPLHF
TRBV27	.	.	TRBJ1-1	TGTGCCAGCAGTTTATCTATCAGGGACACTGAAGCTTTCTTT	CASSLSIRDTEAFF
TRBV24-1	TRBD1	.	TRBJ1-2	TGTGCCACCAGGGGACAGGGGCTTGGCTACACCTTC	CATRGQGLGYTF
TRBV6-2/TRBV6-3	TRBD1	.	TRBJ2-1	TGTGCCAGCAGTTACATTCCGGGACAGGTCAATGAGCAGTTCTTC	CASSYIPGQVNEQFF
TRBV6-5	.	.	TRBJ1-3	TGTGCCACAAGGTACAGGGTTCCCTCTGGAAACACCATATATTTT	CATRYRVPSGNTIYF
TRBV7-9	.	.	TRBJ1-1	TGTGCCAGCAGCCCCACCGGGACACTCGCTTTCTTT	CASSPTGTLAFF
TRBV7-8	.	.	TRBJ1-5	TGTGCCAGCAGCTTTTCGGTCGGTCAGCCCCAGCATTTT	CASSFSVGQPQHF
TRBV11-2	.	few	TRBJ2-3	TGTGCCAGCAGCCACACAGATACGCAGTATTTT	CASSHTDTQYF
TRBV2	TRBD1	few	TRBJ1-4	TGTGCCAGCAGAGGGACAGGGCTGTTGGGCCTGTTTTTT	CASRGTGLLGLFF